The source of this T cell receptor beta chain is a study of cytotoxic CD8 clonotypes in ibrutinib-treated CLL (dated by TCRdb to the early 2020s). Context from the whole study: The cohort was composed of ten to eleven relapsed/refractory and fewer than 16 treatment-naive patients; IGHV unmutated status was identified in approximately 17 patients. Samples at response were collected after a median of 12 months of treatment, with a range of about 6 to 36 months. All remission and progressive disease samples were collected while patients were still receiving ibrutinib. Cryopreserved peripheral blood mononuclear cells were collected before treatment, at response, and at either disease progression or sustained remission. Of the 90 or so participants in the trial, about two dozen had longitudinal samples available. Partial responses were observed in some 24 patients and complete responses in 2; after a median follow-up of roughly 72 months, remission was maintained in around 14 patients and progression was observed in approximately 12. An average of 255,043 productive templates and tens of thousands of productive rearrangements was obtained per sample.

The CDR1 and CDR2 encoded by the germline V gene are MDHEN and SYDVKM. V trim: 6 bases; J trim: 1 base; unmatched bases: 12. Measured from the cysteine to the phenylalanine, the CDR3 is 17 residues long. Just CDR3 DNA is preserved here, 51 bases in frame from base 1. What the work shows at the level of the full study, not this receptor alone: At baseline, clonality was higher than in age-matched healthy donors and showed a strong correlation with circulating CD8+ T-cell counts. An increase in clonality was observed at ibrutinib response, with clonality remaining stable during sustained remission and falling back toward baseline at progression. Public clonotypes were rare and either shrank or stayed stable during treatment, and the rise in clonality at ibrutinib response reflected expansion of private clonotypes. Sampling times were not matched between sustained-remission and progressing patients, and lymph node repertoires were not studied.

About this clone: Its antigen is unknown. Per-nucleotide qualities are absent, and no much larger clonotype sits a single base away.

A MiSeq instrument was used for deep resolution sequencing, which targeted depths ranging from 1 in 1 million up to 1 in 200,000 T cells, with coverage averaging 10x for each clonotype. TCR beta libraries were generated with the immunoSEQ hsTCRB Kit. In the original analysis: Data were analyzed with ImmunoSEQ Data Assistant and ImmunoSEQ Analyzer, with V, D and J genes assigned per IMGT definitions. Clonality, which ranges from 0 to 1, was calculated by subtracting the normalized Shannon entropy of productive rearrangement frequencies from one. Public clonotype analysis was restricted to overrepresented clonotypes comprising at least 0.05% of each patient's repertoire. Thirteen repertoires from age-matched healthy donors, obtained from immuneACCESS, served as clonality controls. TCRdb limited this immuneACCESS table to in-frame rearrangements with V and J called. A share of clones is missing; checked studies link under half to unresolved V genes, and the rest is unexplained. V, J and clone size are those of that table, while D and trimming were read from the DNA. This sample is represented by more than 140,000 clones; around three quarters of them were singletons. Of the sample, approximately 30% falls within the top ten clones.

The sample's time point label, decoded: about a year on ibrutinib. For TCR beta library preparation, approximately 2.2 micrograms of genomic DNA were isolated from cryopreserved PBMCs. High-throughput TCR beta sequencing was performed on longitudinal blood samples from CLL patients receiving ibrutinib monotherapy. The patients took part in an open-label, single-center phase 2 trial of ibrutinib monotherapy. This TCR was sampled from a human donor with chronic lymphocytic leukemia. The rearranged chain carries TRBV28 and TRBJ2-7; TRBD1 lines up with 10 middle nucleotides. Sequences were derived from PBMCs, sampled after 12 months of ibrutinib treatment. Read as DNA, the sequence is TGTGCCAGCAGACCGCCGGGACAGGGGAGTGTATCCTACGAGCAGTACTTC. This gives the protein CASRPPGQGSVSYEQYF.